These 25 T cell receptor beta chains came from one sample sequenced in a study of blood T cell repertoires in COVID-19. Clones were sequenced by immunoSEQ multiplex PCR, and TCRdb holds only the in-frame ones, with some missing. The table shows about 140,000 clones, with approximately 87% occurring only once. Input material: PBMCs or T cells enriched from blood (not recorded which). The source of these receptors is a man in his 60s who had recovered from COVID-19.

The chain recombines TRBV28 with TRBJ2-7; 8 nucleotides align to TRBD1. The CDR3 is made up of 14 amino acids. The trim removed 6 bases at V and 3 bases at J, leaving 7 bases unmatched. CDR1 is MDHEN and CDR2 is SYDVKM in the germline V gene. The CDR3 sequence: CASSPSGGIYEQYF. As DNA, the CDR3 is TGTGCCAGCAGCCCATCAGGGGGCATCTACGAGCAGTACTTC.

The rearrangement joins TRBV11-2 to TRBJ1-1, with TRBD1 identical over 7 bases. Trimming at V came to 5 bases and at J to 0 bases, leaving 6 bases not matched to a gene. Germline V gives CDR1 SGHAT, CDR2 FQNNGV. There are 15 residues in the CDR3. The CDR3 DNA reads TGTGCCAGCAGCAAGGACAGGCCCATGAACACTGAAGCTTTCTTT. Its protein is CASSKDRPMNTEAFF.

The V call is TRBV29-1, the J call TRBJ1-2, with D possibly TRBD1 on 5 matching bases. This CDR3 has 13 amino acids. Germline CDR1 SQVTM, CDR2 ANQGSEA. Trimming took off 8 bases at V and 4 bases at J, with 17 bases between the two ends. The CDR3, as DNA: TGCAGCTCCCAGACTAGGGACGGCTATGGCTACACCTTC. It is translated as CSSQTRDGYGYTF.

CDR3 sequence reads: CASSIWHSNQPQHF. The DNA for the CDR3 is TGTGCCAGTAGTATATGGCATAGCAATCAGCCCCAGCATTTT. The V call is TRBV19, the J call TRBJ1-5; D is uncertain. There are 14 residues in the CDR3. Germline V lookup: CDR1 LNHDA, CDR2 SQIVND (reference sequence). The germline V and J ends were trimmed by 2 bases and 0 bases, with 5 bases remaining between them.

This chain links TRBV4-1 with TRBJ2-7; 10 bases are a match to TRBD1. This CDR3 is 15 amino acids long. The V and J ends lost 4 bases and 5 bases, in that order; junction bases with no gene match: 8. Per germline, CDR1 MGHRA and CDR2 YSYEKL. The CDR3 reads CASSREPGQGNEQYF. The CDR3 nucleotides are TGCGCCAGCAGCCGTGAGCCGGGACAGGGGAACGAGCAGTACTTC.

Here the CDR3 reads CAISESLAGLPLYNEQFF. The CDR3 DNA follows: TGTGCCATCAGTGAGTCCCTAGCGGGTCTCCCCCTGTACAATGAGCAGTTCTTC. The genes are TRBV10-3 and TRBJ2-1; 8 nucleotides agree with TRBD2. The CDR3 totals 18 residues. After removal of 0 bases from V and 4 bases from J, the junction contained 11 bases not matched to a gene. Germline values: CDR1 ENHRY, CDR2 SYGVKD.

This chain uses TRBV19 with TRBJ1-1, with D hard to call. This CDR3 region has 14 residues. V dropped 3 bases and J dropped 0 bases, with 8 bases sitting between them. Germline V CDR1 and CDR2: LNHDA, SQIVND (reference sequence). The DNA of the CDR3 is TGTGCCAGTAGTATCTCACTCATGAACACTGAAGCTTTCTTT. This translates into CASSISLMNTEAFF.

The rearrangement uses TRBV5-1 and TRBJ1-5; D is undetermined. CDR1 and CDR2 (germline): SGHRS, YFSETQ. This CDR3 comprises 14 residues. Trimming took off 1 base at V and 6 bases at J, with 11 bases between the two ends. The CDR3 sequence is CASSLSGMGQPQHF. The CDR3 coding sequence is TGCGCCAGCAGCTTGAGCGGGATGGGTCAGCCCCAGCATTTT.

This chain joins TRBV28 and TRBJ1-2; 9 nucleotides agree with TRBD1. V trimming: 6 bases; J trimming: 2 bases; junction bases outside the gene matches: 7. CDR1 and CDR2 from the germline V gene are MDHEN and SYDVKM. The CDR3 length is 15 residues. The CDR3 DNA reads as TGTGCCAGCAGCCAACCGGGACAGGGAAACTATGGCTACACCTTC. Protein sequence: CASSQPGQGNYGYTF.

The V gene is TRBV5-6, the J gene TRBJ2-6; D gene uncertain. Deletions cut 0 bases from V and 0 bases from J, with 10 bases between. Per germline, CDR1 SGHDT and CDR2 YYEEEE. The CDR3 has 17 residues. The CDR3 sequence is CASSLVVKISGANVLTF. The CDR3 region has the DNA TGTGCCAGCAGCTTGGTTGTAAAAATCTCTGGGGCCAACGTCCTGACTTTC.

The rearrangement uses TRBV28 and TRBJ1-5; 9 nucleotides align to TRBD1. Germline-derived CDR1 and CDR2 are MDHEN and SYDVKM. Trimming at V came to 1 base and at J to 9 bases, leaving 10 bases not matched to a gene. The CDR3 contains 16 residues. The CDR3 DNA reads TGTGCCAGCAGTTTATTCTCCGGGACAGGGATGTGGCCCCAGCATTTT. This codes for CASSLFSGTGMWPQHF.

The CDR3 DNA is TGTGCCAGCAGTGGGGACAGGGTCGGGCACACCTTC. The encoded protein is CASSGDRVGHTF. The chain recombines TRBV25-1 with TRBJ1-2; 9 nucleotides match TRBD1. V shed 4 bases, J shed 12 bases, and the junction held 6 bases outside the gene matches. The CDR3 is 12 residues long. Germline CDR1 MGHDK, CDR2 SYGVNS.

This clone was seen a handful of times. This chain connects TRBV28 to TRBJ1-2; D gene uncertain. The CDR3 is made up of 13 amino acids. V was clipped by 6 bases and J by 6 bases, with 14 bases between them. Looked up from germline, CDR1 is MDHEN and CDR2 is SYDVKM. The chain's CDR3 is CASRHEGYDGYTF. In DNA, the CDR3 is TGTGCCAGCAGACACGAGGGTTACGATGGCTACACCTTC.

The rearrangement links TRBV5-1 to TRBJ2-5; TRBD1 agrees at 7 bases. Per germline, CDR1 SGHRS and CDR2 YFSETQ. Germline trimming cut 4 bases from V and 1 base from J; bases unmatched to any gene: 4. This CDR3 contains 14 residues. CDR3 coding DNA: TGCGCCAGCAGCAACAGGGGACCCCAAGAGACCCAGTACTTC. Its protein is CASSNRGPQETQYF.

This chain joins TRBV6-5 and TRBJ1-6, with 7 nucleotides matching TRBD1. Per the germline V gene, CDR1 is MNHEY and CDR2 is SVGAGI. The J segment lost 13 bases and the V segment lost 6 bases, leaving 12 bases of the junction unmatched. CDR3 size: 14 residues. The CDR3 DNA reads as TGTGCCAGCAGCTCCACACAGGGGACGGCCCCCCTCCACTTT. This gives the protein CASSSTQGTAPLHF.

The chain employs TRBV28 and TRBJ1-6, with a tentative D call TRBD1 (6 bases). CDR1 and CDR2 from the germline V gene are MDHEN and SYDVKM. Trimming removed 10 bases from V and 10 bases from J, with 17 bases in between. CDR3 size: 13 residues. CDR3 in DNA: TGTGCCACCTTCGACAGGCGCCAATCACCCCTCCACTTT. Amino acids: CATFDRRQSPLHF.

V and J are TRBV7-8 and TRBJ2-7; D call uncertain. V was trimmed by 5 bases and J by 5 bases, leaving 13 bases between them. The V gene's germline CDR1 is SGHVS and CDR2 FQNEAQ. The CDR3 sequence is 13 residues long. The CDR3 protein is CASSVQYNHEQYF. CDR3 DNA: TGTGCCAGCAGCGTACAGTATAACCACGAGCAGTACTTC.

This rearrangement joins TRBV6-5 to TRBJ2-7, with a tentative D call TRBD2 (6 bases). The CDR3 is 14 amino acids. Trimming shortened V by 6 bases and J by 1 base, and 13 bases separated the two germline ends. Germline V lookup: CDR1 MNHEY, CDR2 SVGAGI. The CDR3 region is CASRSRDWSYEQYF. The CDR3 DNA sequence: TGTGCCAGCAGGTCCCGGGACTGGTCCTACGAGCAGTACTTC.

The genes are TRBV6-1 and TRBJ1-2; no definite D call. Germline loops: CDR1 MNHNS, CDR2 SASEGT. Trimming left V 3 bases short and J 5 bases short, with 10 bases between. The CDR3 length is 13 residues. CDR3 loop: CASSDGDGYGYTF. Written as DNA, the CDR3 is TGTGCCAGCAGTGATGGAGACGGGTATGGCTACACCTTC.

The chain employs TRBV28 and TRBJ1-1; the D gene is possibly TRBD1 (6 bases). Trimming took 8 bases from V and 1 from J, leaving 20 bases between them. Germline CDR1 is MDHEN and CDR2 is SYDVKM. This CDR3 has 16 amino acids. For the CDR3, the DNA is TGTGCCAGCTGGGGAGCCCAGGGGATCACGAACACTGAAGCTTTCTTT. As protein: CASWGAQGITNTEAFF.

The V call is TRBV27, the J call TRBJ1-5; possible D gene TRBD1, 5 bases. The CDR3 consists of 15 residues. Looked up from germline, CDR1 is MNHEY and CDR2 is SMNVEV (reference sequence). The ends were cut back, 6 bases at V and 2 bases at J, with 14 bases in the middle. CDR3 DNA: TGTGCCAGCAGACACCAGTCGGGGGGCAATCAGCCCCAGCATTTT. It translates to CASRHQSGGNQPQHF.

The chain is built from TRBV5-1 and TRBJ1-6; D uncertain. The CDR3 runs to 13 residues. CDR1 and CDR2 from the germline V gene are SGHRS and YFSETQ. V lost 0 bases, J lost 9 bases, and 7 bases lay in between. CDR3 DNA: TGCGCCAGCAGCTTGGGAACCGGTTCACCCCTCCACTTT. Its translation is CASSLGTGSPLHF.

The gene calls are TRBV11-2 and TRBJ1-1; 7 nucleotides line up with TRBD1. CDR1 SGHAT and CDR2 FQNNGV come from the germline V gene. The V and J ends lost 5 bases and 4 bases, in that order; junction bases with no gene match: 4. The length of the CDR3 is 13 residues. Written as DNA, the CDR3 is TGTGCCAGCAGCCGGACAGGAAGCACTGAAGCTTTCTTT. Its protein is CASSRTGSTEAFF.

The gene calls are TRBV7-9 and TRBJ1-6; 7 bases agree with TRBD1. Germline CDR1 is SEHNR and CDR2 is FQNEAQ (reference sequence). The CDR3 spans 12 residues. V was pared by 8 bases and J by 9 bases, with 4 bases of the junction left unmatched. The CDR3 DNA is TGTGCCAGCTCCGGGACAGCTTCACCCCTCCACTTT. This sequence encodes CASSGTASPLHF.

This clone occurred once. The chain carries TRBV20-1 and TRBJ2-7; the match to TRBD2 covers 7 bases. The V gene end was trimmed by 4 bases and the J gene end by 3 bases; junction bases not matched to a gene: 6. In germline, CDR1 is DFQATT, CDR2 SNEGSKA (reference sequence). The CDR3 has 13 amino acids. CDR3 nucleotides: TGCAGTGCTATTGACGCGGGGGTCTACGAGCAGTACTTC. Its translation: CSAIDAGVYEQYF.